The sequence of this T cell receptor beta chain was determined in a study of T-cell reconstitution after alpha-beta-depleted transplantation in children. The library targeted TCRbeta and was prepared with unique molecular identifiers. TCRdb passed the PCR reads through MiXCR, listing each CDR3 protein once. The sample yields just under 550,000 distinct CDR3 sequences, approximately 20% seen once. Trimming removed 6 bases from V and 3 bases from J, with 14 bases in between. The CDR3 runs 15 residues. Germline assignment: CDR1 MNHNS and CDR2 SASEGT. The sample was PBMCs from the stem cell graft donor, taken from the stem cell graft. The chain combines TRBV6-1 with TRBJ1-4; TRBD1 might be the D (5 bases). The clonotype was recovered from a human donor who donated a stem cell graft to a child with acute lymphoblastic leukemia. DNA of the CDR3: TGTGCCAGCAGCGACCCGGGGACGGCTAATGAAAAACTGTTTTTT. Encoded protein: CASSDPGTANEKLFF.